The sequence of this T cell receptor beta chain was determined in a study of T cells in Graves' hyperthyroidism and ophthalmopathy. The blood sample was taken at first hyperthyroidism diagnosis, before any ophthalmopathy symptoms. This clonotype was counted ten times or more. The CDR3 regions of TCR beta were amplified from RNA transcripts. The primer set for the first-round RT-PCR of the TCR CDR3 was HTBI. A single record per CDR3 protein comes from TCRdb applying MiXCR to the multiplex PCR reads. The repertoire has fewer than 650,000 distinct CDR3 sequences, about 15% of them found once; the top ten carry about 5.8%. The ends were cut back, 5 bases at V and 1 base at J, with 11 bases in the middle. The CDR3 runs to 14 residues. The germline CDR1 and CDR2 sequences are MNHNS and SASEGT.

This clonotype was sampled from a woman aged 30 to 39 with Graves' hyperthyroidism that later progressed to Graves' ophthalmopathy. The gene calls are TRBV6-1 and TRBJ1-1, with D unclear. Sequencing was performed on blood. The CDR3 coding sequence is TGTGCCAGCAGTTACAACGAAGAGAACACTGAAGCTTTCTTT. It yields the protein CASSYNEENTEAFF.